This T cell receptor (beta chain) was obtained from a study of cytomegalovirus exposure and HLA in healthy donors (dated by TCRdb to 2016 to 2017). About the full investigation: An earlier analysis of several hundred of the donors reported 276 Gb of sequence data and roughly 110 million unique TCR beta sequences from some 180 million T cells. Roughly 320 gigabases of sequencing data and 91 million or so unique TCR sequences made up an early release that covered several hundred HLA-typed donors. The genetic ancestry cluster associated with self-reported Caucasian donors included roughly four fifths of the approximately 430 genotyped donors. The study aimed to test whether cataloging public T cell receptors could reveal signatures of past pathogen exposure. The study profiled the T cell repertoires of 500 to 800 subjects by immunosequencing and related them to cytomegalovirus serostatus. In addition to the first cohort of several hundred subjects, a separate validation cohort of some 120 different subjects was used. The study combined high-throughput TCR immunosequencing, statistical association of individual TCRs with disease status, and machine learning to predict cytomegalovirus infection status. In a later analysis, previously published TCR beta repertoires from 670 or so donors were re-analyzed and high-resolution HLA genotyping was added so that TCR occurrence patterns could be studied. Rather than drawing on any new phenotypic data, the later analysis identified candidate immune exposures from TCR beta sequences and the way those sequences occurred across donors. To decide whether each TCR beta V gene segment behaved as functional or pseudogenic, an earlier analysis of some 600 of the donors relied on high-throughput TCR beta sequencing. Alongside the repertoire data, information on donor age, sex, ethnicity and CMV serostatus was compiled. A later genetic analysis took genome-wide SNP genotypes for about three fifths of the 666 donors and used that subset as a discovery cohort. Every repertoire in the discovery cohort had been generated on one and the same sequencing platform. HLA typing included class I and class II loci at four-digit resolution. The number of typed donors differed by locus: roughly 620-630 for A, B, C, DRB1 and DQB1; 500 to 550 for DQA1; roughly 600 for DPA1; and 450 to 480 for DPB1. A handful of DR-DQ haplotypes were handled as single units for association and clustering because linkage in the cohort was strong. Among some 400 genotyped donors of the cohort, an average of around 220,000 unique TCR beta nucleotide sequences was sequenced per donor, of which about 18% were non-productive. The paper's findings and limits, for the study overall: The classifier was reported to diagnose cytomegalovirus status with high specificity and sensitivity in both the original cohort and the validation cohort. The study gave a list of 150 to 200 TCR beta chains associated with cytomegalovirus. Sequencing depth was assumed to be roughly uniform across donors in the presence/absence analyses, though that assumption may not hold. A later analysis reported that several top co-occurrence clusters appeared linked to parvovirus B19, influenza, CMV and Epstein-Barr virus. Strong co-occurrence of HLA alleles, especially DR and DQ, made assigning TCR associations to individual alleles difficult. The authors suggested that the approach could potentially be extended to other disease states and immunological phenotypes. In an earlier analysis of around 600 of the donors, most TCR beta V segments appeared in productive rearrangements about 87% or about 30% of the time, broadly matching IMGT annotations. In a later analysis, most CMV-associated TCR beta chains were found to appear HLA-restricted, with HLA associations seemingly driven largely by CMV exposure. A cluster of highly shared sequence variants was judged likely to be a technical artifact of the sequencing pipeline. Seventeen rarely observed V segments, including chromosome 9 orphons, were excluded from the earlier analysis of some 590 of the donors because counts were too low. A further reported finding was that TCR beta sequences accurately predicted the HLA-A and HLA-B alleles for most subjects in the first cohort. In a later analysis, the rate of TCR association differed among HLA loci, with DRB1 alleles having the most associated TCRs and HLA-C alleles having the fewest. According to a later genetic analysis, donors in an Asian-associated ancestry cluster had fewer N-insertions in productive TCRs than the roughly 700-donor mean. Specific HLA alleles were associated with 16,951 TCR beta sequences at a false discovery rate of 0.05 in a later analysis. A few of the identified cytomegalovirus-associated TCR beta chains were confirmed in vitro to be specific for cytomegalovirus antigens. Linkage disequilibrium might explain the correlated functional status among segregating V segments, but an unknown experimental factor could not be excluded. The cohort was sequenced for TCR beta chains only, and without alpha or paired-chain data the features that could be detected were limited. A later genetic analysis associated a missense DCLRE1C variant with V-gene and J-gene trimming of TCR beta chains, and an independent cohort replicated the association. Some IMGT-functional V segments, including TRBV6-2 and TRBV6-3, could not be distinguished by the 87-base-pair reads and were therefore excluded. Most TCR sequences were observed very rarely across donors, whereas some public TCRs were present in many individuals. The only immune exposure information available for the cohort was CMV serostatus. In a later analysis, HLA-associated TCR beta chains were found to be more clonally expanded and to have lower generation probabilities than equally common non-associated chains. Because HLA typing was unavailable for some donors at each locus, only the typed subset was used in association tests.

The CDR3 numbers 14 residues from cysteine through phenylalanine. CDR3 DNA is the only sequence kept; it has 42 bases, read in frame from the first base. Trimming takes 4 bases from V and 4 bases from J, and the germline ends sit 13 bases apart. CDR1 and CDR2 are drawn from the germline V gene: MNHNS, SASEGT. The method was the immunoSEQ multiplex PCR assay. The multiplex PCR relied on a mix of 60 forward primers for TCR Vbeta segments and 13 reverse primers for TCR Jbeta segments. The CDR3 region of rearranged TCR beta genes was amplified from genomic DNA with a multiplex PCR assay. The Illumina HiSeq System was used to sequence the amplified TCR beta libraries as 87-base-pair reads. On the study's bioinformatics: A later analysis counted around 72 million unique TCR beta chains across the 600 to 850 repertoires, and some 11 million of these chains were shared by at least two donors. Raw reads were error-corrected and collapsed into unique sequences by a nearest-neighbor algorithm in which closely related sequences were merged to remove PCR and sequencing errors. Alignment of CDR3 sequences to IMGT reference sequences was used to assign V, D and J gene segments. For a sequence to be retained, a match of at least six nucleotides was required to both a V gene segment and a J gene segment. A rearrangement counted as productive if the CDR3 had no stop codons and remained in frame with V and J, and every other rearrangement counted as non-productive. Following IMGT convention, CDR3 was defined as the stretch from the second conserved V-encoded cysteine up to the conserved J-encoded phenylalanine. The earlier analysis of a few hundred of the donors excluded any sequence lacking an unambiguous match to a single V gene segment. An earlier analysis of around 600 of the donors classified V segments as functional when productive rearrangements were above 56.7% and as segregating when the standard deviation between donors was above 5%. To diagnose cytomegalovirus status from the catalog of TCR beta chain sequences, a statistical classification framework was built. In a later analysis, TCR nucleotide sequences were compared against IMGT/GENE-DB human TR gene sequences so that V and J genes could be assigned. A later analysis assigned CDR3 sequences and most-parsimonious VDJ recombination scenarios with the TCRdist pipeline. In a later analysis, each TCR beta chain was defined by its CDR3 amino acid sequence together with its V-gene family, and reads lacking a unique V-gene family were excluded. As a way to deal with suspected cross-contamination and a sequencing artifact, a later analysis dropped nearly 600 nucleotide sequences that were highly shared and had low generation probability. A later analysis calculated a clonal expansion index for each public chain from normalized within-repertoire ranks of inferred template counts. In a later analysis, generation probabilities were computed using a VDJ recombination model fitted to out-of-frame rearrangements, and the results were checked against IGoR. In a later analysis, TCR-TCR, TCR-HLA and TCR-CMV co-occurrence was scored with hypergeometric tests, and a repertoire-size bias correction was applied to TCR pairs. To estimate false discovery rates, a later analysis permuted the HLA or CMV assignments 20 times. In a later analysis, co-occurring TCRs were grouped using DBSCAN, with TCRdist sequence similarity added in when clustering inside HLA-allele-positive subsets. Repertoires with fewer than 30,000 or more than 120,000 public chains were left out of co-occurrence clustering, as were four to six repertoires with anomalous nucleotide sharing. The source is immuneACCESS, and TCRdb retained only in-frame sequences with V and J called. Part of the clones is not carried over; for the studies checked, unresolved V genes explain less than half of this, and the remainder is unexplained. That table furnishes V, J and clone size, whereas the DNA furnished D and trimming. Here the sample has around 150,000 clones; about 75% occur a single time. The ten largest clones take up over 1.2% of the sample.

Concerning this clone: Its antigen remains unidentified. Base qualities were left out, and no much larger clone turns up one base away.

The cohort was made up of roughly 670 healthy bone marrow donors. At the time of sampling, every cohort member was nominally healthy, though immune exposures that went unrecorded were likely present. The donor tested CMV seronegative, placing the donor among the roughly 350 seronegative members of the cohort. A peripheral blood sample was collected from each donor, and TCR beta sequencing was performed on peripheral blood mononuclear cells. Genomic DNA was extracted from the blood cell samples with the Qiagen DNeasy Blood Extraction Kit. The chain links TRBV6-1 with TRBJ1-1; the D gene remains uncertain. Sequencing was performed on PBMCs. This clonotype was sampled from a young man in good health and CMV-seronegative. The DNA sequence is as follows: TGTGCCAGCAGTGGGCGGGGTGGATCCACTGAAGCTTTCTTT. Translated, it gives CASSGRGGSTEAFF.